This T cell receptor beta chain stems from a study of blood T cell repertoires in COVID-19. The CDR3 runs to 14 residues. Trimming took off 3 bases at V and 0 bases at J, with 7 bases between the two ends. Germline loops: CDR1 SGHTA, CDR2 FQGTGA. This clone was seen just once. The method was immunoSEQ multiplex PCR; TCRdb's version includes in-frame clones alone and lacks a portion of them. Of more than 150,000 clones listed, approximately 86% were seen once; the top ten hold 8% to 10%. The origin of this receptor is a man in his 60s with acute or convalescent COVID-19. This chain links TRBV7-3 with TRBJ2-3, with D hard to call. Sequenced material: peripheral blood. Here the CDR3 reads CASSLSPSTDTQYF. As DNA, the CDR3 is TGTGCCAGCAGCTTGAGTCCGAGCACAGATACGCAGTATTTT.